This T cell receptor beta chain was identified during a study of T cell repertoires in cytomegalovirus infection. Overall study results and limits: The ex vivo response was dominated by HLA-C-restricted CMV-specific TCR beta clonotypes.

Note on this clonotype: Its specificity is not known.

MiXCR was run by TCRdb on the reads, yielding one entry per CDR3 protein. The sample lists under 850,000 distinct CDR3 sequences; about 33% were seen once. With 4 bases removed from V and 7 bases from J, the gap between germline ends came to 14 bases. CDR3 length equals 15 residues. In germline, CDR1 is MNHNY, CDR2 SVGAGI (reference sequence). The V gene is TRBV6-6, the J gene TRBJ1-6; D possibly corresponds to TRBD1 (5 bases). Material: cultured PBMCs, obtained from culture after CMV antigen stimulation. This TCR came from a human donor in good health (CMV status not recorded). Some clones in this sample may be carry-over from other donors' samples. The chain's CDR3 is CASSFSRDLNSPLHF. As DNA, the CDR3 is TGTGCCAGCAGTTTCTCCCGGGACCTCAATTCACCCCTCCACTTT.